These 6 T cell receptor beta chains originate from one sample sequenced in a study of T cells in Graves' hyperthyroidism and ophthalmopathy (dated by TCRdb to about 2019). Library generation was performed with multiplex PCR. Sequencing was performed on an Illumina HiSeq 2000. TCR beta CDR3 regions were amplified from RNA transcripts. For the first round of RT-PCR on the TCR CDR3, the HTBI primer set was used together with the Qiagen OneStep RT-PCR kit. TCRdb's own reprocessing of the public reads used fastp at Q25 and MiXCR and kept productive beta chains. Every distinct CDR3 protein forms one entry, paired with its most common genes and DNA. For this sample the table gives over 550,000 distinct CDR3 sequences, of which 16% were detected only once. More than 15% of the sample goes to the ten largest clones. Sequenced sample: blood. Every receptor here comes from a woman aged 18-29 years with Graves' hyperthyroidism.

This clonotype was counted ten times or more. This chain uses TRBV28 with TRBJ1-4; 7 bases fit TRBD1. J gave up 8 bases and V 3 bases, and 12 bases lay outside the gene matches. This CDR3 spans 16 amino acids. Looked up from germline, CDR1 is MDHEN and CDR2 is SYDVKM. The CDR3 coding sequence is TGTGCCAGCAGTTTTCGGTTCCAGGGGGGATACGAAAAACTGTTTTTT. This translates into CASSFRFQGGYEKLFF.

This clonotype was found many times. This sequence joins TRBV30 and TRBJ1-5, with 8 bases lining up with TRBD1. V trimming: 0 bases; J trimming: 4 bases; junction bases outside the gene matches: 5. Germline values: CDR1 GTSNPN, CDR2 SVGIG (reference sequence). The CDR3 sequence is 15 residues long. The CDR3 here is CAWSVPGGRNQPQHF. The CDR3 DNA reads as TGTGCCTGGAGTGTACCAGGGGGCCGGAATCAGCCCCAGCATTTT. Filled out from reference TRBV30 and TRBJ1-5, the complete variable domain reads SQTIHQWPATLVQPVGSPLSLECTVEGTSNPNLYWYRQAAGRGLQLLFYSVGIGQISSEVPQNLSASRPQDRQFILSSKKLLLSDSGFYLCAWSVPGGRNQPQHFGDGTRLSIL.

A few counts support this clonotype. V gene TRBV2 combines with J gene TRBJ1-5; tentatively, D is TRBD1 (6 bases). The germline CDR1 and CDR2 sequences are SNHLY and FYNNEI. The CDR3 sequence is 16 residues long. V lost 7 bases to trimming and J lost 0 bases, with 16 bases between them. CDR3 residues: CASKRQGSGSNQPQHF. The CDR3 DNA reads TGTGCCAGCAAACGGCAGGGGAGTGGTAGCAATCAGCCCCAGCATTTT. Full variable domain (rest looked up from reference TRBV2 and TRBJ1-5): EPEVTQTPSHQVTQMGQEVILRCVPISNHLYFYWYRQILGQKVEFLVSFYNNEISEKSEIFDDQFSVERPDGSNFTLKIRSTKLEDSAMYFCASKRQGSGSNQPQHFGDGTRLSIL.

This chain joins TRBV10-2 and TRBJ1-6; TRBD1 agrees at 7 bases. Per the germline V gene, CDR1 is WSHSY and CDR2 is SAAADI. The ends lost 2 bases at V and 8 bases at J; junction bases unmatched: 3. The CDR3 sequence is 14 residues long. CDR3 loop: CASSEQGVHSPLHF. CDR3 DNA sequence: TGCGCCAGCAGTGAGCAGGGGGTCCATTCACCCCTCCACTTT.

This clonotype was counted at least ten times. The CDR3 DNA is TGTGCCAGCAGCTTAGTCTTCCCGGGCCCCCGTATGTATACGCAGTATTTT. The encoded protein is CASSLVFPGPRMYTQYF. V is TRBV11-3 and J is TRBJ2-3; no definite D call. The V end lost 1 base, the J end lost 7 bases, and 21 bases lay between the germline ends. CDR3 length equals 17 residues. Germline V gives CDR1 SGHNT, CDR2 YENEEA. Filled out from reference TRBV11-3 and TRBJ2-3, the complete variable domain reads EAGVVQSPRYKIIEKKQPVAFWCNPISGHNTLYWYLQNLGQGPELLIRYENEEAVDDSQLPKDRFSAERLKGVDSTLKIQPAELGDSAVYLCASSLVFPGPRMYTQYFGPGTRLTVL.

This clonotype has only a few counts. The chain has TRBV24-1 and TRBJ1-2; no definite D call. Germline-derived CDR1 and CDR2 are KGHDR and SFDVKD. The CDR3 consists of 13 residues. The V end lost 3 bases, the J end lost 3 bases, and 7 bases lay between the germline ends. The CDR3 nucleotides read TGTGCCACCAGTGATGGGATCTACTATGGCTACACCTTC. Translating gives CATSDGIYYGYTF.